This is a list of T cell receptor delta chains from one sample in a study of gamma-delta chains in newborns, infants, children. TCRdb used CATT to re-call clones from the reads. The sample contains 3,300 or so delta-chain clones, about 0.6% of which appear only once. The sample taken for sequencing was blood. These receptor sequences come from a child who was a newborn, infant or young child, either healthy, febrile or measles-vaccinated (not recorded which). The CDR3 runs from the conserved cysteine through the conserved F or W. D genes are given only for firm matches. Not every row has a clone size; where given, it reads once, few, many or a size class.

J | V | D | size | DNA | CDR3
TRDJ1 | TRDV2 | TRDD3 | NA | TGTGCCTGTGACATACTGGGGGATCTCAAACTCATCTTT | CACDILGDLKLIF
TRDJ3 | TRDV2 | NA | NA | TGTGCCTGTGACACACCCCATGGGGGGTACGGGAGCTCCTGGGACACCCGACAGGTGTTTTTC | CACDTPHGGYGSSWDTRQVFF
TRDJ3 | TRDV2 | TRDD3 | few | TGTGCCTGTGACGGCGTACTGGGGGCCGGGAGCTCCTGGGACACCCGACAGATGTTTTTC | CACDGVLGAGSSWDTRQMFF
TRDJ3 | TRDV2 | TRDD3 | large | TGTGCCTGTGACACCTACTGGGGGAGCTCCTGGGACACCCGACAGATGTTTTTC | CACDTYWGSSWDTRQMFF
TRDJ2 | TRDV2 | TRDD3 | medium-sized | TGTGCCTGTAATGGCCTGGGGGATACTCCGACAGCACAACTCTTCTTT | CACNGLGDTPTAQLFF
TRDJ3 | TRDV2 | TRDD3 | NA | TGTGCCTGTGACACACCCCGCGGGGGATACGGGAGCTCCTGGGACACCCGACAGATGTTTTTC | CACDTPRGGYGSSWDTRQMFF
TRDJ3 | TRDV2 | NA | medium-sized | TGTGCCTGTGACGTACTGGAGGATACCTGGGACACCCGACAGATGTTTTTC | CACDVLEDTWDTRQMFF